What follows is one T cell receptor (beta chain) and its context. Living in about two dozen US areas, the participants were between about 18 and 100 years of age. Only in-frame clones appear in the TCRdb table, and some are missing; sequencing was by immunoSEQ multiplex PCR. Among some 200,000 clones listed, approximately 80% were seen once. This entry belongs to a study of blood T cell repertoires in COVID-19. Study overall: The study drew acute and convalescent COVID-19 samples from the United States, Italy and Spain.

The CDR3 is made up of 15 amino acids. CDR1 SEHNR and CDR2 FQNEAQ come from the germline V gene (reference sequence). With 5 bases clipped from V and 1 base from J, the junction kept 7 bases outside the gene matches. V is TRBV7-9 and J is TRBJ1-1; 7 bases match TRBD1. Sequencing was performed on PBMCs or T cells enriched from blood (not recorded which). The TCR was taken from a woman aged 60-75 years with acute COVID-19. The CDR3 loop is CASSRGQAWNTEAFF. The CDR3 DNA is TGTGCCAGCAGCAGAGGACAGGCCTGGAACACTGAAGCTTTCTTT.